This TCR beta chain was recorded in a study of cytomegalovirus exposure and HLA in healthy donors. The PCR contained 60 Vbeta and 13 Jbeta primers. Data came from immunoSEQ multiplex PCR; TCRdb stores just in-frame clones and leaves some out. The sample lists about 41,000 clones, about 84% occurring once. This CDR3 contains 14 residues. The V gene end was trimmed by 6 bases and the J gene end by 6 bases; junction bases not matched to a gene: 7. From germline, CDR1 is SNHLY and CDR2 FYNNEI. V usage is TRBV2 and J usage is TRBJ2-1; 8 bases match TRBD2. Sequenced: PBMCs. This TCR came from a man between 45 and 60 years old in good health and CMV-seronegative. For the CDR3, the DNA is TGTGCCAGCAGCTTCCTAGCGGGTAGCAATGAGCAGTTCTTC. The encoded protein is CASSFLAGSNEQFF.